The entry that follows covers one T cell receptor (beta chain) sequence. Its antigen is currently unknown. One base away lies a much larger clone, so this may be a sequencing read error. A J-beta primer mix and a sample-barcoded 5' primer were used in a second PCR of roughly 7 to 12 cycles. Each sample yielded at least 3 million CDR3-containing paired-end reads. TCRdb recomputed calls from the 5' RACE reads with MiXCR, one row per CDR3 protein. The table has about 620,000 distinct CDR3 sequences, over 40% seen once. This entry belongs to a study of blood T cells in healthy people across ages. Notes on the study in general: PBMCs went unsorted, and a conclusive naive versus antigen-experienced comparison was therefore prevented.

Sequenced material: blood. This TCR derives from a woman older than 75 in good health.

CDR3 DNA: TGTGCCAGCAGCCCCGGGACAGGGGGCACGTATCAAGAGACCCAGTACTTC. Translation: CASSPGTGGTYQETQYF. V and J are TRBV11-3 and TRBJ2-5; 12 bases map to TRBD1. Germline-derived CDR1 and CDR2 are SGHNT and YENEEA. V lost 5 bases and J lost 2; bases outside the gene matches: 9. This CDR3 contains 17 residues. The variable domain in full, with the rest retrieved from reference TRBV11-3 and TRBJ2-5, is EAGVVQSPRYKIIEKKQPVAFWCNPISGHNTLYWYLQNLGQGPELLIRYENEEAVDDSQLPKDRFSAERLKGVDSTLKIQPAELGDSAVYLCASSPGTGGTYQETQYFGPGTRLLVL.